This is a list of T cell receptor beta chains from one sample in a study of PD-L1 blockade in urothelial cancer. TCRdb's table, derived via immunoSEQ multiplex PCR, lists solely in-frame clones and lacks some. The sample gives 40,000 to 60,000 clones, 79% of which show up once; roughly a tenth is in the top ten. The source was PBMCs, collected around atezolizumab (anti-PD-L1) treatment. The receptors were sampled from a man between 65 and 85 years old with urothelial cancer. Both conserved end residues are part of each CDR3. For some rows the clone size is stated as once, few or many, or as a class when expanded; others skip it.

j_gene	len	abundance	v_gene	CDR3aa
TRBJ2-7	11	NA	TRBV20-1	CSARAGYEQYF
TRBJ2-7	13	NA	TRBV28	CASTGEAPREQYF
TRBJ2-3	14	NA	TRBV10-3	CAIQEREGTDTQYF
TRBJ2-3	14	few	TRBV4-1	CASSQAGEGDTQYF
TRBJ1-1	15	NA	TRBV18	CASSPQALGTSEAFF
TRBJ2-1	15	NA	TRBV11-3	CASSLGLASYNEQFF
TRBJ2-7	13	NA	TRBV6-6	CASSYADSYEQYF
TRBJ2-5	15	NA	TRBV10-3	CAISGRQGAGETQYF
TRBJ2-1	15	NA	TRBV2	CASSVTENLYNEQFF
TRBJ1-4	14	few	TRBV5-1	CASSTTGVNEKLFF
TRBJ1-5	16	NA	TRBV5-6	CASSFRDRGGNQPQHF
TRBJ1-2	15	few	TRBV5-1	CASSLFSDRGDGYTF
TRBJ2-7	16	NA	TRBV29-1	CSVEGGPERAGYEQYF
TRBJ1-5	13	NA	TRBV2	CASSEFRVQPQHF
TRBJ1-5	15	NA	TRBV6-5	CASSYQQGNNQPQHF
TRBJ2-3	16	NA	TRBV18	CASSPRGGQGTDTQYF
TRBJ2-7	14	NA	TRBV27	CASSRGTGGYEQYF
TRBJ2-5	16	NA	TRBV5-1	CASSLLGGERQETQYF
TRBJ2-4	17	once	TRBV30	CAWSRPGQGASKNIQYF
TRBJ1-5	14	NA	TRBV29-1	CSARQGNSNQPQHF
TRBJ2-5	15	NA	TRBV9	CASSRLQGNQETQYF
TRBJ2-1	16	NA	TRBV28	CASSPLSGNKNNEQFF
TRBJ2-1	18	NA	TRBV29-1	CSAEGFAAGGNLYNEQFF
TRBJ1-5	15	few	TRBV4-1	CASSQDTGGLGPQHF
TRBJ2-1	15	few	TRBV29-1	CSVEWRLAEYNEQFF
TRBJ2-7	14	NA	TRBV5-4	CASRTSGSAYEQYF
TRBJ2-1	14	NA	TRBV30	CAWSGIGAYNEQFF
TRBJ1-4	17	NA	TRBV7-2	CASSLARLGILGGKLFF
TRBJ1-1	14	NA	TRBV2	CASSAGILNTEAFF
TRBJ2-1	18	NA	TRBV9	CASSASPLAVSSYNEQFF
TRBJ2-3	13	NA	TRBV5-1	CASRQGSTDTQYF
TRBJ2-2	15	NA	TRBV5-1	CASSWGDRDTGELFF
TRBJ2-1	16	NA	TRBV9	CASSVVPGRAYNEQFF
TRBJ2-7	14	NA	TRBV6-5	CASMGQGVEGEQYF
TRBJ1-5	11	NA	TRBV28	CASSYLKPQHF
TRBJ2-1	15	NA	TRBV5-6	CASAPSWDRDNEQFF
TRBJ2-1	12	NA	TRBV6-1	CASSEQGDEQFF
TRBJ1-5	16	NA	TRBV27	CASSSATGQVRQPQHF
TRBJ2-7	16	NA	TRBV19	CASSPNRDTSSYEQYF
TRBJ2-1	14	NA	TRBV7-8	CASSLVTSAREQFF
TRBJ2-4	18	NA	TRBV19	CASSITGMSQSGQNIQYF
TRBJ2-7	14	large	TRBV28	CASSLAGDTYEQYF
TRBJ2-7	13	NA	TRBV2	CASSDGRTYEQYF
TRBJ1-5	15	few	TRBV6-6	CASSYEARGWQPQHF
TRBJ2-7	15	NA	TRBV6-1	CASSSGQASSYEQYF
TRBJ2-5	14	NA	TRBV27	CASSLQGVKETQYF
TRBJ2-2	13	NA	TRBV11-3	CASSRMETGELFF
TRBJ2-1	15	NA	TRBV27	CASSFQTGEVNEQFF
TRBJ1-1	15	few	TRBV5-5	CASSPPGQGRTEAFF
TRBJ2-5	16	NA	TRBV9	CASSVGGGLVEETQYF